These 9 T cell receptor beta chains came from one sample sequenced in a study of blood T cell repertoires in COVID-19. Assay: immunoSEQ multiplex PCR; the TCRdb copy retains only in-frame clones and omits some. Here the sample spans about 370,000 clones, around 87% being singletons. Sequenced input: PBMCs or T cells enriched from blood (not recorded which). All receptors come from a man between 18 and 35 years old who had recovered from COVID-19.

The rearrangement uses TRBV3-1 (or the pseudogene TRBV3-2) and TRBJ1-5; weak D call: TRBD1 (6 bases). Germline CDR1 is LGHDT and CDR2 is YNNKEL (reference sequence). V was clipped by 1 base and J by 2 bases, with 24 bases between them. The CDR3 spans 20 residues. The CDR3 sequence is CASSQAGGAGLGLCNQPQHF. The DNA of the CDR3 is TGTGCCAGCAGCCAAGCGGGGGGGGCAGGGCTTGGGTTGTGCAATCAGCCCCAGCATTTT.

The rearrangement uses TRBV11-2 and TRBJ2-1; 12 bases fit TRBD2. This CDR3 has 13 amino acids. With V trimmed by 5 bases and J by 16 bases, 9 bases remained unmatched. From germline, CDR1 is SGHAT and CDR2 FQNNGV. In nucleotides, the CDR3 is TGTGCCAGCAGCGCCCGACTAGCGGGGGACAGCTTCTTC. Translation: CASSARLAGDSFF.

This chain uses TRBV5-4 with TRBJ2-3; TRBD2 aligns across 9 bases. Germline CDR1 and CDR2: SGHNT and YYREEE (reference sequence). Trimming at V came to 2 bases and at J to 5 bases, leaving 9 bases not matched to a gene. The CDR3 length is 16 residues. The CDR3 nucleotides are TGTGCCAGCAGCTTTGTCAGCGGGGGGCCGATAGATACGCAGTATTTT. It yields the protein CASSFVSGGPIDTQYF.

For this clone: This specimen includes other DNA sequences encoding the same CDR3. V and J are TRBV12-3 or TRBV12-4 and TRBJ1-5; no definite D call. The CDR3 runs to 12 residues. Trimming cost V 2 bases and J 6 bases, with 5 bases left between them. The CDR3 sequence is CASSLRGQPQHF. The CDR3 DNA reads TGTGCCAGCAGTTTACGGGGTCAGCCCCAGCATTTT.

V is TRBV4-1 and J is TRBJ1-5; 11 bases fit TRBD1. The V segment lost 4 bases and the J segment 6 bases; nucleotides outside the gene matches: 8. The CDR3 has 16 residues. Germline V gives CDR1 MGHRA, CDR2 YSYEKL. CDR3: CASSPGQGAKGQPQHF. The CDR3 coding sequence is TGCGCCAGCAGCCCCGGACAGGGGGCAAAGGGTCAGCCCCAGCATTTT.

In its sample, this clone was seen once. This chain uses TRBV5-1 with TRBJ2-2, with D maybe TRBD1 (6 bases). The CDR3 contains 14 residues. In germline, CDR1 is SGHRS, CDR2 YFSETQ. The V end was cut by 4 bases, the J end by 5 bases, with 12 bases between. Here the CDR3 DNA reads TGCGCCAGCAGCCTGGGGGACACAACCGGGGAGCTGTTTTTT. This encodes CASSLGDTTGELFF.

This sequence joins TRBV2 and TRBJ2-1; weak D call: TRBD1 (6 bases). Germline V gene data show CDR1 as SNHLY and CDR2 as FYNNEI. The V and J ends lost 4 bases and 9 bases respectively, with 10 bases between them. The CDR3 runs to 12 residues. In nucleotides, the CDR3 is TGTGCCAGCAGTGGCCCACAGGGTGAGCAGTTCTTC. Translating it yields CASSGPQGEQFF.

The chain has TRBV18 and TRBJ2-3; D remains unclear. Trimming cost V 0 bases and J 2 bases, with 9 bases left between them. The CDR3 is 15 residues long. The V gene's germline CDR1 is KGHSH and CDR2 LQKENI. The CDR3 reads CASSPPNTATDTQYF. CDR3 nucleotides: TGTGCCAGCTCACCACCAAACACAGCCACAGATACGCAGTATTTT. Supplemented by reference TRBV18 and TRBJ2-3, the full variable domain reads NAGVMQNPRHLVRRRGQEARLRCSPMKGHSHVYWYRQLPEEGLKFMVYLQKENIIDESGMPKERFSAEFPKEGPSILRIQQVVRGDSAAYFCASSPPNTATDTQYFGPGTRLTVL.

The V gene is TRBV4-1, the J gene TRBJ2-5, with D unclear. The CDR3 has 15 amino acids. CDR1 and CDR2 (germline): MGHRA, YSYEKL. Trimming pared 1 base from V and 1 base from J, leaving 10 bases between. The DNA for the CDR3 is TGCGCCAGCAGCCAAGGGGCCATAAGCCAAGAGACCCAGTACTTC. This gives the protein CASSQGAISQETQYF.